This TCR beta chain was profiled in a study of CD8 T cells in ankylosing spondylitis. Libraries for TCR beta were made by quantitative 5'-RACE with molecular barcodes. Using its own MiXCR run on the 5' RACE reads, TCRdb lists one record per CDR3 protein. This table holds 150,000 to 200,000 distinct CDR3 sequences, about 18% found once. The sample holds many counts of this clonotype. Trimming took off 6 bases at V and 0 bases at J, with 15 bases between the two ends. Germline loops: CDR1 MNHEY, CDR2 SVGAGI. The CDR3 length is 16 residues. The chain links TRBV6-5 to TRBJ2-1; D call uncertain. The sequenced sample consisted of blood, either unsorted or a sorted T cell fraction (not recorded which). The TCR sequence derives from a male donor under 30 with ankylosing spondylitis or in good health (not recorded which). This CDR3 reads CASSPGRQSSYNEQFF. Here the CDR3 DNA reads TGTGCCAGCAGCCCCGGACGTCAGAGCTCCTACAATGAGCAGTTCTTC.